The 27 T cell receptor beta chains in this list originate from one sample, sequenced in a study of T cells after yellow fever vaccination. One entry per CDR3 protein results from TCRdb running MiXCR on the 5' RACE reads. In the table there are about 200,000 distinct CDR3 sequences, approximately 3% of which are singletons. The sequences come from CD4+ T cells sorted from PBMCs, collected 10 days after the yellow fever booster vaccination. Source of these receptors: a young man who received the YFV17D yellow fever vaccine.

This clonotype was recorded a few times. This chain uses TRBV11-2 with TRBJ2-7; D remains unclear. The CDR3 has 15 residues. Between the trimmed V and J ends, which lost 3 bases and 3 bases, there was a span of 15 bases. The germline CDR1 and CDR2 sequences are SGHAT and FQNNGV. CDR3 nucleotides: TGTGCCAGCAGCTTTCGCGCCCCTGGCTTCTACGAGCAGTACTTC. Translated, it gives CASSFRAPGFYEQYF.

This clonotype was recorded many times. The chain employs TRBV5-1 and TRBJ2-3, with a tentative D call TRBD1 (5 bases). CDR3 length: 16 amino acids. V was pared by 1 base and J by 8 bases, with 20 bases between. Germline loops: CDR1 SGHRS, CDR2 YFSETQ. The CDR3 loop reads CASSLWALIQDGTQYF. For the CDR3, the DNA is TGCGCCAGCAGCTTGTGGGCCCTAATACAGGATGGTACGCAGTATTTT.

This clonotype was counted at least ten times. This chain links TRBV20-1 with TRBJ2-2; 8 nucleotides match TRBD2. With 4 bases clipped from V and 2 bases from J, the junction kept 9 bases outside the gene matches. Germline-derived CDR1 and CDR2 are DFQATT and SNEGSKA (reference sequence). CDR3 length: 16 residues. The chain's CDR3 is CSATTLAGGNTGELFF. The DNA of the CDR3 is TGCAGTGCTACGACCCTTGCGGGGGGTAACACCGGGGAGCTGTTTTTT.

This clonotype was seen at least ten times. The rearrangement links TRBV5-6 to TRBJ1-5; 9 bases fit TRBD1. The CDR3 consists of 14 residues. V lost 4 bases, J lost 6 bases, and 5 bases stayed unmatched. Germline V CDR1 and CDR2: SGHDT, YYEEEE. CDR3 in DNA: TGTGCCAGCAGCGCGGGACAGGGTTTTCAGCCCCAGCATTTT. Protein product: CASSAGQGFQPQHF.

This clonotype appeared many times. The V gene is TRBV7-3, the J gene TRBJ1-1; 8 bases are a match to TRBD1. With 5 bases clipped from V and 9 bases from J, the junction kept 8 bases outside the gene matches. The CDR3 loop spans 13 amino acids. CDR1 SGHTA and CDR2 FQGTGA come from the germline V gene. Here the CDR3 reads CASSLGTGGKAFF. The DNA of the CDR3 is TGTGCCAGCAGCCTAGGGACAGGCGGAAAAGCTTTCTTT.

This clonotype was picked up many times. This chain links TRBV6-2 or TRBV6-3 with TRBJ1-5; no definite D call. This CDR3 contains 14 residues. V lost 7 bases to trimming and J lost 3 bases, with 13 bases between them. Germline V CDR1 and CDR2: MNHEY, SVGEGT. In DNA form, the CDR3 reads TGTGCCAGCACCCCATACGGTCCCAATCAGCCCCAGCATTTT. Its protein product is CASTPYGPNQPQHF.

This clonotype was seen only a few times. The V call is TRBV7-8, the J call TRBJ1-2, with 12 bases matching TRBD1. The V gene end was trimmed by 5 bases and the J gene end by 7 bases; junction bases not matched to a gene: 8. The CDR3 loop spans 15 amino acids. The germline gives CDR1 SGHVS, CDR2 FQNEAQ. CDR3 sequence: CASSGRDRGRGGYTF. CDR3 DNA sequence: TGTGCCAGCAGCGGGAGGGACAGGGGGCGCGGTGGCTACACCTTC.

The sample holds many counts of this clonotype. The chain has TRBV20-1 and TRBJ2-1; TRBD2 aligns across 8 bases. The CDR3 is 19 amino acids. V trimming: 0 bases; J trimming: 0 bases; junction bases outside the gene matches: 13. Germline CDR1 is DFQATT and CDR2 is SNEGSKA (reference sequence). CDR3 in amino acids: CSARDPVGGGRSSYNEQFF. In DNA form, the CDR3 reads TGCAGTGCTAGAGACCCCGTGGGCGGGGGGCGTAGCTCCTACAATGAGCAGTTCTTC.

Only a few counts were recorded for this clonotype. J is TRBJ1-4 and V is TRBV5-1; D gene unclear. Trimming removed 0 bases from V and 1 base from J, with 7 bases in between. Per germline, CDR1 SGHRS and CDR2 YFSETQ. The CDR3 covers 15 residues. CDR3: CASSLETRTNEKLFF. CDR3 coding DNA: TGCGCCAGCAGCTTGGAAACGCGAACTAATGAAAAACTGTTTTTT.

This clonotype was seen repeatedly, ten times or more. The chain has TRBV7-9 and TRBJ1-4, with a possible D match to TRBD1 (5 bases). Germline CDR1 is SEHNR and CDR2 is FQNEAQ (reference sequence). Trimming took 6 bases from V and 10 from J, leaving 12 bases between them. CDR3 length: 12 residues. CDR3 DNA sequence: TGTGCCAGCAGGTCCAGGGTTGGAAAACTGTTTTTT. Translation gives CASRSRVGKLFF.

This clonotype was observed a handful of times. This sequence joins TRBV20-1 and TRBJ2-5; D ambiguous. Trimming stripped 3 bases from V and 4 bases from J, with 12 bases between. Germline CDR1 DFQATT, CDR2 SNEGSKA (reference sequence). The CDR3 has 13 residues. DNA for the CDR3: TGCAGTGCTAGGTGGCCCACCGGAGAGACCCAGTACTTC. As protein: CSARWPTGETQYF.

The rearrangement uses TRBV7-9 and TRBJ2-7, with 10 positions matching TRBD2. The CDR3 runs 15 residues. Germline V gives CDR1 SEHNR, CDR2 FQNEAQ (reference sequence). The V gene end was trimmed by 5 bases and the J gene end by 5 bases; junction bases not matched to a gene: 9. The CDR3 DNA reads TGTGCCAGCAGCAGGAGCGGGGGGGCCGGGAACGAGCAGTACGTC. It is translated as CASSRSGGAGNEQYV.

The rearrangement joins TRBV7-6 to TRBJ2-6; no clear D. The germline V and J ends were trimmed by 3 bases and 1 base, with 10 bases remaining between them. The CDR3 has 16 amino acids. Germline-derived CDR1 and CDR2 are SGHVS and FNYEAQ. The CDR3 nucleotides read TGTGCCAGCAGCTTGGCCCCTGGTTCTGGGGCCAACGTCCTGACTTTC. Translating it yields CASSLAPGSGANVLTF.

This clonotype has at least ten counts. The chain couples TRBV7-8 to TRBJ1-6; D remains ambiguous. CDR1 and CDR2 (germline): SGHVS, FQNEAQ. CDR3 length: 17 amino acids. Trimming took off 5 bases at V and 0 bases at J, with 14 bases between the two ends. CDR3 loop: CASSPRTGSSYNSPLHF. Here the CDR3 DNA reads TGTGCCAGCAGCCCCAGGACGGGAAGCTCCTATAATTCACCCCTCCACTTT. The whole variable domain, remainder taken from reference TRBV7-8 and TRBJ1-6, is GAGVSQSPRYKVAKRGQDVALRCDPISGHVSLFWYQQALGQGPEFLTYFQNEAQLDKSGLPSDRFFAERPEGSVSTLKIQRTQQEDSAVYLCASSPRTGSSYNSPLHFGNGTRLTVT.

In this sample, this clonotype turned up many times. The V call is TRBV5-4, the J call TRBJ1-1; D possibly corresponds to TRBD1 (5 bases). CDR1 SGHNT and CDR2 YYREEE come from the germline V gene (reference sequence). With 3 bases removed from V and 10 bases from J, the gap between germline ends came to 16 bases. The CDR3 has 13 amino acids. As DNA, the CDR3 is TGTGCCAGCAGCTCCCCTGACAGTATGGGAGCTTTCTTT. The encoded protein is CASSSPDSMGAFF.

In its sample, this clonotype was seen a few times. This chain uses TRBV5-4 with TRBJ2-7; D is ambiguous. The CDR3 sequence is 15 residues long. The V gene's germline CDR1 is SGHNT and CDR2 YYREEE (reference sequence). The CDR3 protein is CASRDGPSPPYGQYV. As DNA, the CDR3 is TGTGCCAGCAGGGACGGACCGTCGCCGCCCTACGGGCAGTACGTC.

This clonotype came up many times. This chain connects TRBV19 to TRBJ2-3, with no clear D. Germline V gene lookup returns CDR1 LNHDA and CDR2 SQIVND (reference sequence). The V and J ends lost 0 bases and 5 bases respectively, with 6 bases between them. The CDR3 is made up of 13 amino acids. The CDR3 here is CASSIELEDTQYF. CDR3 nucleotide sequence: TGTGCCAGTAGTATAGAACTGGAAGATACGCAGTATTTT.

This clonotype was counted a few times. The rearrangement uses TRBV5-1 and TRBJ1-2; D is ambiguous. The V end lost 0 bases, the J end lost 4 bases, and 13 bases lay between the germline ends. CDR1 SGHRS and CDR2 YFSETQ come from the germline V gene. This CDR3 is 15 amino acids long. In DNA, the CDR3 is TGCGCCAGCAGCTTGGACTTCTCGTTCCCCTATGGCTACACCTTC. Its translation: CASSLDFSFPYGYTF.

This clonotype was detected many times. The J gene is TRBJ2-3, the V gene TRBV9, with no clear D. The CDR3 extends over 14 amino acids. Germline V CDR1 and CDR2: SGDLS, YYNGEE. V lost 2 bases and J lost 4, with 11 bases in between. This CDR3 reads CASSVDPGPDTQYF. Here the CDR3 DNA reads TGTGCCAGCAGCGTCGACCCTGGGCCAGATACGCAGTATTTT. The variable domain in full, with the rest retrieved from reference TRBV9 and TRBJ2-3, is DSGVTQTPKHLITATGQRVTLRCSPRSGDLSVYWYQQSLDQGLQFLIQYYNGEERAKGNILERFSAQQFPDLHSELNLSSLELGDSALYFCASSVDPGPDTQYFGPGTRLTVL.

The chain carries TRBV7-9 and TRBJ2-1; 13 nucleotides line up with TRBD2. V lost 4 bases, J lost 8 bases, and 14 bases stayed unmatched. The CDR3 is made up of 18 amino acids. In germline, CDR1 is SEHNR, CDR2 FQNEAQ (reference sequence). CDR3 amino acids: CASSSRTSGGRSGYEQFF. CDR3 sequence (DNA): TGTGCCAGCAGCTCCAGGACTAGCGGGGGCAGATCAGGGTATGAGCAGTTCTTC. Using reference TRBV7-9 and TRBJ2-1 for the parts outside the CDR3, the full variable domain is DTGVSQNPRHKITKRGQNVTFRCDPISEHNRLYWYRQTLGQGPEFLTYFQNEAQLEKSRLLSDRFSAERPKGSFSTLEIQRTEQGDSAMYLCASSSRTSGGRSGYEQFFGPGTRLTVL.

This clonotype was detected ten times or more. V gene TRBV30 combines with J gene TRBJ2-2, with no clear D. V shed 0 bases and J shed 5 bases, with 22 bases lying between them. The CDR3 has 18 residues. Germline CDR1 GTSNPN, CDR2 SVGIG (reference sequence). This chain's CDR3 is CAWSVGSLFGRRTGELFF. DNA of the CDR3: TGTGCCTGGAGTGTAGGTAGTCTTTTTGGACGGCGTACCGGGGAGCTGTTTTTT.

The sample holds a few counts of this clonotype. This chain joins TRBV6-2 or TRBV6-3 and TRBJ2-2; D perhaps matches TRBD2 (6 bases). V was shortened by 0 bases and J by 7 bases, with 9 bases between the two germline ends. This CDR3 spans 14 amino acids. In germline, CDR1 is MNHEY, CDR2 SVGEGT. CDR3 bases: TGTGCCAGCAGTTACTCAAAGCGGGTCGGGGAGCTGTTTTTT. It specifies CASSYSKRVGELFF.

The sample holds many counts of this clonotype. The chain carries TRBV7-2 and TRBJ1-2, with a possible D match to TRBD1 (5 bases). The germline CDR1 and CDR2 sequences are SGHTA and FQGNSA. This CDR3 comprises 14 residues. V was clipped by 0 bases and J by 8 bases, with 13 bases between them. CDR3 residues: CASSLAFWDPGYTF. CDR3 DNA sequence: TGTGCCAGCAGCTTAGCTTTCTGGGACCCCGGCTACACCTTC.

This clonotype was counted between two and nine times. The V call is TRBV3-1, the J call TRBJ1-6; D is perhaps TRBD1 (5 bases). V was pared by 4 bases and J by 2 bases, with 6 bases between. From germline, CDR1 is LGHDT and CDR2 YNNKEL (reference sequence). This CDR3 contains 14 residues. The chain's CDR3 is CASSRGTYNSPLHF. The CDR3 DNA sequence: TGTGCCAGCAGCCGGGGCACCTATAATTCACCCCTCCACTTT.

The chain has TRBV20-1 and TRBJ1-1; TRBD1 might be the D (6 bases). Deletions cut 3 bases from V and 1 base from J, with 12 bases between. The germline V gene encodes CDR1 DFQATT and CDR2 SNEGSKA (reference sequence). CDR3 length: 14 amino acids. CDR3 coding DNA: TGCAGTGCTAGTATTACAGGGAGGAACACTGAAGCTTTCTTT. Protein sequence: CSASITGRNTEAFF.

This chain uses TRBV20-1 with TRBJ2-5, with 8 bases fitting TRBD2. This CDR3 is built from 15 residues. J was trimmed by 5 bases and V by 0 bases; bases with no gene match: 8. Germline values: CDR1 DFQATT, CDR2 SNEGSKA (reference sequence). DNA for the CDR3: TGCAGTGCTAGAGACGGCGGGGGGACGTATGAGACCCAGTACTTC. It encodes CSARDGGGTYETQYF.

This clonotype has a count of ten or more. The rearrangement joins TRBV4-2 to TRBJ1-4; maybe TRBD1 (5 bases). There are 14 residues in the CDR3. Looked up from germline, CDR1 is LGHNA and CDR2 is YNFKEQ. Trimming cost V 5 bases and J 8 bases, with 15 bases left between them. CDR3 protein: CASSARAGTEKLFF. The DNA for the CDR3 is TGTGCCAGCAGCGCTCGCGCGGGGACCGAAAAACTGTTTTTT.